Following are 7 T cell receptor beta chains from one sample sequenced in a study of Ad26.COV2.S vaccination and SARS-CoV-2 variants (dated by TCRdb to the early 2020s). According to the study, the label for this sample's treatment or condition signals: around 19 received Ad26.COV2.S at low or high dose, single or two shots; about 5 received placebo; per-sample allocation not given. For vaccine and placebo recipients, repertoires were sequenced using samples collected on day 63 after the first injection. Libraries were made using the immunoSEQ multiplex PCR assay. TCRdb holds this immuneACCESS table with in-frame rearrangements only. Some clones are missing; in checked studies, unresolved V genes explain under half, and the rest has no known cause. This sample holds 400,000 to 450,000 clones; 90% were observed only once. Of the sample, approximately 12% falls within the top ten clones. The sample consisted of peripheral blood, taken in a trial of Ad26.COV2.S vaccine versus placebo. These receptors were taken from a person between 18 and 65 years old who received the Ad26.COV2.S COVID-19 vaccine or a placebo.

This chain links TRBV30 with TRBJ2-5; weak D call: TRBD1 (5 bases). CDR1 is GTSNPN and CDR2 is SVGIG in the germline V gene (reference sequence). This CDR3 has 13 amino acids. Deletions cut 4 bases from V and 0 bases from J, with 9 bases between. CDR3 nucleotides: TGTGCCTGGATGGGGCCTAACCAAGAGACCCAGTACTTC. Its translation: CAWMGPNQETQYF.

V gene TRBV4-3 combines with J gene TRBJ2-1; 7 positions agree with TRBD1. The CDR3 totals 15 residues. CDR1 LGHNA and CDR2 YSLEER come from the germline V gene. V shed 0 bases and J 3 bases; nucleotides not matched to a gene: 2. CDR3 loop: CASSQEGTVYNEQFF. CDR3 in DNA: TGCGCCAGCAGCCAAGAGGGGACAGTCTACAATGAGCAGTTCTTC.

This clone occurred once. The V gene is TRBV30, the J gene TRBJ2-1; possibly TRBD2 for D (5 bases). CDR3 length equals 13 residues. Trimming took 4 bases from V and 0 from J, leaving 7 bases between them. Germline values: CDR1 GTSNPN, CDR2 SVGIG (reference sequence). CDR3 loop: CAWKGSSYNEQFF. The CDR3 DNA is TGTGCCTGGAAAGGGAGCTCCTACAATGAGCAGTTCTTC.

On this clone: Additional DNA sequences in this sample encode the identical CDR3. CDR3 loop: CASSSTYEQYF. CDR3 bases: TGTGCCAGCAGTTCTACCTACGAGCAGTACTTC. The chain joins TRBV2 to TRBJ2-7; unclear D gene. Germline-derived CDR1 and CDR2 are SNHLY and FYNNEI. This CDR3 is built from 11 residues. The V end lost 5 bases, the J end lost 2 bases, and 4 bases lay between the germline ends.

This clone was seen a single time. The chain is built from TRBV3-1 (or the pseudogene TRBV3-2) and TRBJ2-1; D is undetermined. Germline CDR1 LGHDT, CDR2 YNNKEL (reference sequence). V dropped 1 base and J dropped 8 bases, with 6 bases sitting between them. CDR3 size: 12 residues. CDR3 in amino acids: CASSQVSDEQFF. CDR3 coding DNA: TGTGCCAGCAGCCAAGTAAGTGATGAGCAGTTCTTC.

The CDR3, as DNA: TGTGCCAGCAGCCTAGGGGAGGCAGATACGCAGTATTTT. Translated: CASSLGEADTQYF. The chain joins TRBV6-2 or TRBV6-3 to TRBJ2-3; D perhaps matches TRBD2 (6 bases). V was pared by 6 bases and J by 4 bases, with 11 bases between. The germline V gene encodes CDR1 MNHEY and CDR2 SVGEGT. The CDR3 extends over 13 amino acids.

This clone was detected only once. V is TRBV20-1 and J is TRBJ1-2, with D uncertain. V gave up 3 bases and J gave up 4 bases, with 15 bases separating them. CDR1 DFQATT and CDR2 SNEGSKA come from the germline V gene (reference sequence). This CDR3 has 14 residues. Here the CDR3 DNA reads TGCAGTGCTAGTGCAGATCGGGGATTCTATGGCTACACCTTC. It translates to CSASADRGFYGYTF.